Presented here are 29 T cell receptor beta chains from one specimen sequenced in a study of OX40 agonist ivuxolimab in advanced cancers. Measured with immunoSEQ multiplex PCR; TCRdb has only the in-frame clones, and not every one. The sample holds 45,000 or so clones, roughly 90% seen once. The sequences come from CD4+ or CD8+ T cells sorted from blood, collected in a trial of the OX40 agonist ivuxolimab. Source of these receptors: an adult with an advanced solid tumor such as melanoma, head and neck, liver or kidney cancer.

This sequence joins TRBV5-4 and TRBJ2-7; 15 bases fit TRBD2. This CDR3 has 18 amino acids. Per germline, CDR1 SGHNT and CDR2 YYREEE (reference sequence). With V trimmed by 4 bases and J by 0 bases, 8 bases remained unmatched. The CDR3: CASSRPGLAGGFSYEQYF. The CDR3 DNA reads TGTGCCAGCAGCAGACCGGGACTAGCGGGAGGCTTCTCCTACGAGCAGTACTTC.

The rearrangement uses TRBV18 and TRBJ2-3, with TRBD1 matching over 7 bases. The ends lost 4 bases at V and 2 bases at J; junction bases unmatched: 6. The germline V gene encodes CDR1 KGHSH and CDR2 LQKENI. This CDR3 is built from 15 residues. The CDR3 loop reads CASSLTGTVTDTQYF. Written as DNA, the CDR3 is TGTGCCAGCTCACTCACAGGGACAGTCACAGATACGCAGTATTTT.

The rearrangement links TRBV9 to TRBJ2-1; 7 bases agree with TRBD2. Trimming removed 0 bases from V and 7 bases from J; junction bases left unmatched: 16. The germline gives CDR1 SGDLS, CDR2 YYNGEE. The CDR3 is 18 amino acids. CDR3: CASSVVGGRELFENEQFF. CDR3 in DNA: TGTGCCAGCAGCGTAGTCGGCGGGAGAGAACTCTTCGAGAATGAGCAGTTCTTC. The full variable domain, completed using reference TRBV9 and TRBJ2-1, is DSGVTQTPKHLITATGQRVTLRCSPRSGDLSVYWYQQSLDQGLQFLIQYYNGEERAKGNILERFSAQQFPDLHSELNLSSLELGDSALYFCASSVVGGRELFENEQFFGPGTRLTVL.

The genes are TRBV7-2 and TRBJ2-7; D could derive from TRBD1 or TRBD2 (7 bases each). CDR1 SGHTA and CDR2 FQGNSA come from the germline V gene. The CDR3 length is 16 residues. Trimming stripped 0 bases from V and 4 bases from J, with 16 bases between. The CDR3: CASSLAPGGGPYEQYF. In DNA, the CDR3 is TGTGCCAGCAGCTTAGCGCCAGGGGGAGGGCCATACGAGCAGTACTTC.

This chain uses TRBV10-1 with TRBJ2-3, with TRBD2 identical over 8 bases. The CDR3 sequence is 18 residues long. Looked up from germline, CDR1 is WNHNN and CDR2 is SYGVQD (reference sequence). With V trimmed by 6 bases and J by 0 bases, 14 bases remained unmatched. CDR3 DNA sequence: TGCGCCAGCAGAGATCCCCCGATACTAGCGGCTAGCACAGATACGCAGTATTTT. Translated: CASRDPPILAASTDTQYF.

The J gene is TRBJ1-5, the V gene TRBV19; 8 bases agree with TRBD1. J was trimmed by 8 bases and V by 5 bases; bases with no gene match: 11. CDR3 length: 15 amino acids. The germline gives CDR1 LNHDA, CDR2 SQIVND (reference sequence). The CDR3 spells CASSVPGTGDEPQHF. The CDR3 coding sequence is TGTGCCAGTAGTGTCCCCGGGACAGGAGATGAGCCCCAGCATTTT.

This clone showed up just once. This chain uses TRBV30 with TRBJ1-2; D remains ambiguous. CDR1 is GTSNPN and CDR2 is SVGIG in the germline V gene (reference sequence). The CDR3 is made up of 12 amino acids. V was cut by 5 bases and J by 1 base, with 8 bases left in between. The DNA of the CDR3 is TGTGCCTGGGCAGCTCATAACTATGGCTACACCTTC. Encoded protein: CAWAAHNYGYTF. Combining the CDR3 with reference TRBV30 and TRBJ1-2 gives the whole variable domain SQTIHQWPATLVQPVGSPLSLECTVEGTSNPNLYWYRQAAGRGLQLLFYSVGIGQISSEVPQNLSASRPQDRQFILSSKKLLLSDSGFYLCAWAAHNYGYTFGSGTRLTVV.

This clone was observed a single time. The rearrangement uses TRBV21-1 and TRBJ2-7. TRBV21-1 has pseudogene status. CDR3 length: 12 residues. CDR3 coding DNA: TGTGCCAGACCGGGCCAAGGAAACGAGCAGTACTTC. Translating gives CARPGQGNEQYF.

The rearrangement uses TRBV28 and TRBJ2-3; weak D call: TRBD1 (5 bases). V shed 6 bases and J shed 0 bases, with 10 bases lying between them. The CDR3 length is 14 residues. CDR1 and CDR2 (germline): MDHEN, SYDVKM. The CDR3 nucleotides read TGTGCCAGCAGACTTAGACAGAGCACAGATACGCAGTATTTT. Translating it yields CASRLRQSTDTQYF.

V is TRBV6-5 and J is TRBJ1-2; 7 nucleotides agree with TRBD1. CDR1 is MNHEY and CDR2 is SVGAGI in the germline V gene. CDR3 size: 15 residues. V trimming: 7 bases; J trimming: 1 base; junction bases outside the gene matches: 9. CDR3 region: CASNADRVINYGYTF. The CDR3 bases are TGTGCCAGCAACGCAGACAGGGTTATTAACTATGGCTACACCTTC.

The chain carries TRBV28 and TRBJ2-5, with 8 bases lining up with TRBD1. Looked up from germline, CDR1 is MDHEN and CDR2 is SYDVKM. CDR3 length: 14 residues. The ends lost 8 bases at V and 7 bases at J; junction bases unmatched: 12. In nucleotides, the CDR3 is TGTGCCAGCCTGGGGACAGGACTGGCCGGGACCCAGTACTTC. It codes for CASLGTGLAGTQYF. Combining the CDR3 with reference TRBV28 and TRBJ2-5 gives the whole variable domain DVKVTQSSRYLVKRTGEKVFLECVQDMDHENMFWYRQDPGLGLRLIYFSYDVKMKEKGDIPEGYSVSREKKERFSLILESASTNQTSMYLCASLGTGLAGTQYFGPGTRLLVL.

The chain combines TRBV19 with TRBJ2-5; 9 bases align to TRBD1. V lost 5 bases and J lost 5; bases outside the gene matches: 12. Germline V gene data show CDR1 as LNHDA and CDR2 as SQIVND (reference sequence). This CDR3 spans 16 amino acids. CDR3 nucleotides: TGTGCCAGTAGTCCCATCCGGACAGGGGAAAAGGAGACCCAGTACTTC. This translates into CASSPIRTGEKETQYF.

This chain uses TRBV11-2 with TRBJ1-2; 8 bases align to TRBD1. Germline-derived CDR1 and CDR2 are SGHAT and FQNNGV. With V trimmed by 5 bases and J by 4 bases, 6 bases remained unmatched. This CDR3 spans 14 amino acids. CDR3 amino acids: CASSPRDRLYGYTF. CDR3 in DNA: TGTGCCAGCAGCCCGCGGGACAGGCTCTATGGCTACACCTTC.

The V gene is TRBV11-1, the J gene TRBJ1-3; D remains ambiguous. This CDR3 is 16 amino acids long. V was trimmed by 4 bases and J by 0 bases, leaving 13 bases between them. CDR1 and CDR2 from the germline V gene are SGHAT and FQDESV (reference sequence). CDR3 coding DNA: TGTGCCAGCAGCTCGAGCGGGTTGAGCTCTGGAAACACCATATATTTT. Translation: CASSSSGLSSGNTIYF.

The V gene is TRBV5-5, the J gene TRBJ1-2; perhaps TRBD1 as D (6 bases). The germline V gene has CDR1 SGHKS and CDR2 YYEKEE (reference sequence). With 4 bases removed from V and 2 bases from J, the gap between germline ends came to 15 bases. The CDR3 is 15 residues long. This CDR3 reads CASSNTGRANYGYTF. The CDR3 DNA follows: TGTGCCAGCAGCAATACAGGGCGCGCCAACTATGGCTACACCTTC.

The chain's CDR3 is CASSAYGREQFF. As DNA, the CDR3 is TGTGCCAGCAGCGCCTATGGGCGGGAGCAGTTCTTC. The V gene is TRBV11-2, the J gene TRBJ2-1; D unresolved. V lost 5 bases, J lost 10 bases, and 12 bases lay in between. There are 12 residues in the CDR3. Germline values: CDR1 SGHAT, CDR2 FQNNGV.

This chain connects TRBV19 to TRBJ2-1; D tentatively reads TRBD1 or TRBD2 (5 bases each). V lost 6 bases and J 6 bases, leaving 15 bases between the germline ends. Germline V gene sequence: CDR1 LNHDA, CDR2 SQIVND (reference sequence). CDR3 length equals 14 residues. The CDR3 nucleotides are TGTGCCAGTAGGAGCGGCAGGGCGGGCAATGAGCAGTTCTTC. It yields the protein CASRSGRAGNEQFF.

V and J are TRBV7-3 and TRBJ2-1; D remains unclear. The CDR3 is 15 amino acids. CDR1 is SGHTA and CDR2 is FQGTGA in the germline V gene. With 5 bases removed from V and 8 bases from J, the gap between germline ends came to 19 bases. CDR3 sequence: CASSAGLGGVDEQFF. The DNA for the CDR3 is TGTGCCAGCAGCGCAGGTCTTGGTGGGGTTGATGAGCAGTTCTTC.

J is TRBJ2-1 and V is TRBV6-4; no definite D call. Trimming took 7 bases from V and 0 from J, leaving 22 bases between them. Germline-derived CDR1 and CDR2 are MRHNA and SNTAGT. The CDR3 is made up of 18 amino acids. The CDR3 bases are TGTGCCAGCAATTTCCGGCGGAAACTACCTCACTCCTACAATGAGCAGTTCTTC. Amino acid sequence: CASNFRRKLPHSYNEQFF.

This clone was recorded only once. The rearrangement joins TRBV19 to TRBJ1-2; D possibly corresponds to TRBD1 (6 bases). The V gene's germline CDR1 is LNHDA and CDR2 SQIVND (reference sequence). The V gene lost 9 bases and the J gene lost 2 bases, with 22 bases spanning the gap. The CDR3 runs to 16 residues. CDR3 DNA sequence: TGTGCCAGCAAACTACTGGGGGCAACACAGAACTATGGCTACACCTTC. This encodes CASKLLGATQNYGYTF.

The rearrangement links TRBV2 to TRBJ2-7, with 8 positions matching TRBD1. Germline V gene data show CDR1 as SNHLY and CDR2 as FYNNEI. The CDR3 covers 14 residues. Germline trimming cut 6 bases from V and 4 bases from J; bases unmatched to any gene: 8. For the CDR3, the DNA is TGTGCCAGCAGGACAGGGGCTGTTTGGTACGAGCAGTACTTC. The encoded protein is CASRTGAVWYEQYF.

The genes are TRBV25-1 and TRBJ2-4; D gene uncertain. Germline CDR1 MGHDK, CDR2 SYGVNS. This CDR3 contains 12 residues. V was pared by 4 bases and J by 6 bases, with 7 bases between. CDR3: CASSGLGNIQYF. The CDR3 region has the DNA TGTGCCAGCAGTGGCCTAGGAAACATTCAGTACTTC.

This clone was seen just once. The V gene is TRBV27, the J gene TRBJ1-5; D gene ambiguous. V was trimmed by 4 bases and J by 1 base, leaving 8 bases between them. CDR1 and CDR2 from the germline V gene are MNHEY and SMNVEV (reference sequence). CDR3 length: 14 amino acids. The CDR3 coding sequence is TGTGCCAGCAGTTCCGGGTGGAGCAATCAGCCCCAGCATTTT. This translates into CASSSGWSNQPQHF.

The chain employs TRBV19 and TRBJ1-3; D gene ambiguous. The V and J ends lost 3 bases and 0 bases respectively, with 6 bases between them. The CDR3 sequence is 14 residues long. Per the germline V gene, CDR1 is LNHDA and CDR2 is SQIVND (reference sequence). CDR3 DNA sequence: TGTGCCAGTAGTATCGGTCCCTCTGGAAACACCATATATTTT. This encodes CASSIGPSGNTIYF.

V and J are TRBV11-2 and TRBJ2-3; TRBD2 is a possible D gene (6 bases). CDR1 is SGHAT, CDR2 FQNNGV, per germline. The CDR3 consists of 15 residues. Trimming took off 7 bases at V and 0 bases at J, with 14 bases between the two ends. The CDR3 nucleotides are TGTGCCAGCAACACCGGGACTCTAAGCACAGATACGCAGTATTTT. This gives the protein CASNTGTLSTDTQYF.

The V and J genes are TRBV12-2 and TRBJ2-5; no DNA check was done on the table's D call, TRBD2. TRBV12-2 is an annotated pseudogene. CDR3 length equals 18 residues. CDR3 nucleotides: TGTGCAAGTCGCTATACCACTAATGTCCGGACTTTATCCGAGACCCAGTACTTC. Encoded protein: CASRYTTNVRTLSETQYF.

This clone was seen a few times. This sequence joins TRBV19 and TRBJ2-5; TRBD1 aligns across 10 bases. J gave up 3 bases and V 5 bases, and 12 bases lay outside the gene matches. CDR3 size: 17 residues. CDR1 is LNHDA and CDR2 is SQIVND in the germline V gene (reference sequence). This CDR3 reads CASSAENRQGAKETQYF. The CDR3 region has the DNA TGTGCCAGTAGTGCCGAAAATCGACAGGGGGCGAAAGAGACCCAGTACTTC.

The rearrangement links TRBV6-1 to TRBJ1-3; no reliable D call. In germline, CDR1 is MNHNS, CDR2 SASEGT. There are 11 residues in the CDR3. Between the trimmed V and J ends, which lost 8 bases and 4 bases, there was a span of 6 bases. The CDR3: CASALGNTIYF. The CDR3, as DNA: TGTGCCAGCGCCCTGGGAAACACCATATATTTT.

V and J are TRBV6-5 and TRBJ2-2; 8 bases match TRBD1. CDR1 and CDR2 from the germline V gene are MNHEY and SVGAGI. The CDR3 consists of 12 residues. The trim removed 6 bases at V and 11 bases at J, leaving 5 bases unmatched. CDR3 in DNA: TGTGCCAGCAGCTGGGACAGGAGAGAGCTGTTTTTT. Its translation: CASSWDRRELFF.